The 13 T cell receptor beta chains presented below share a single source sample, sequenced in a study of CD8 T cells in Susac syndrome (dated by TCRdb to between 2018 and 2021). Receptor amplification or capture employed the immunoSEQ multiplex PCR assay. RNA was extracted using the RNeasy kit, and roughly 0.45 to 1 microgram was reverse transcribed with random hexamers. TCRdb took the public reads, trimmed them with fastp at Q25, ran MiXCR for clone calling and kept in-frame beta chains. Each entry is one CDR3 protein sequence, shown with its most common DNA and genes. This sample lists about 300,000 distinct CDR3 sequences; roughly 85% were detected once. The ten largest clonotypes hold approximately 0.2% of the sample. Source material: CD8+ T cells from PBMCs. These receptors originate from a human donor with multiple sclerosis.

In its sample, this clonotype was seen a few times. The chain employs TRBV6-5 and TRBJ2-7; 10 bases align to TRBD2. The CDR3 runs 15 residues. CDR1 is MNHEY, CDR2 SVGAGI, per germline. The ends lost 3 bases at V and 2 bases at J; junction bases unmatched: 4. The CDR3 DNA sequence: TGTGCCAGCAGTTATAGCGGGAGGATGCCCTACGAGCAGTACTTC. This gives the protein CASSYSGRMPYEQYF.

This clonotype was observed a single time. The CDR3 region has the DNA TGTGCCAGCAGCTTAGTGGGACAGGACTCCTACAATGAGCAGTTCTTC. Residues: CASSLVGQDSYNEQFF. The chain combines TRBV7-2 with TRBJ2-1; 8 bases align to TRBD1. V shed 1 base and J 0 bases; nucleotides not matched to a gene: 2. Per the germline V gene, CDR1 is SGHTA and CDR2 is FQGNSA. CDR3 size: 16 residues.

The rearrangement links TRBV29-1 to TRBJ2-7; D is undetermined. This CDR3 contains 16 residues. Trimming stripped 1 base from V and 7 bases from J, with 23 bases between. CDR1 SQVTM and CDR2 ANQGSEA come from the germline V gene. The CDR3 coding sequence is TGCAGCGTTGAAGGGACCCCGGCGGCAGCAGTGGGGGAGCAGTACTTC. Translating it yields CSVEGTPAAAVGEQYF.

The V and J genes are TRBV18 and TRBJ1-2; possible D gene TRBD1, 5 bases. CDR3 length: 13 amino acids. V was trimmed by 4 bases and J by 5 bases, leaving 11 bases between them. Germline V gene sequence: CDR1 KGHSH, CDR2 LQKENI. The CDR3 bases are TGTGCCAGCTCACTGCAAGGGGAGTATGGCTACACCTTC. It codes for CASSLQGEYGYTF. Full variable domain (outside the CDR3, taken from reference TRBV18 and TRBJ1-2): NAGVMQNPRHLVRRRGQEARLRCSPMKGHSHVYWYRQLPEEGLKFMVYLQKENIIDESGMPKERFSAEFPKEGPSILRIQQVVRGDSAAYFCASSLQGEYGYTFGSGTRLTVV.

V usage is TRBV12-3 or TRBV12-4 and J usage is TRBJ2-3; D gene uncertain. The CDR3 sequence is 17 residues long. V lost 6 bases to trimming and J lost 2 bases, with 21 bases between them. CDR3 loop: CASSARLSPAPTDTQYF. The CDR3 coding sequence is TGTGCCAGCAGCGCCCGGCTTAGCCCGGCCCCCACAGATACGCAGTATTTT.

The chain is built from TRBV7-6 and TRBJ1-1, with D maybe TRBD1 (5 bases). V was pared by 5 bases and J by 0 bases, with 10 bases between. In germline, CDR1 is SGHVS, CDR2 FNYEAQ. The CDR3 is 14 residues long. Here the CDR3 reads CASSPGQLNTEAFF. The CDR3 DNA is TGTGCCAGCAGCCCAGGGCAGTTGAACACTGAAGCTTTCTTT.

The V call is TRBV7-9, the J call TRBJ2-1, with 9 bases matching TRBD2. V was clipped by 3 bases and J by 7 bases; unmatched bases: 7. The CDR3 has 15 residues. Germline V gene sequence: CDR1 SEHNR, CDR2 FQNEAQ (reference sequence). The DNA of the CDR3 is TGTGCCAGCAGCTTTGGGAGCGGGAGGAGGAATGAGCAGTTCTTC. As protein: CASSFGSGRRNEQFF.

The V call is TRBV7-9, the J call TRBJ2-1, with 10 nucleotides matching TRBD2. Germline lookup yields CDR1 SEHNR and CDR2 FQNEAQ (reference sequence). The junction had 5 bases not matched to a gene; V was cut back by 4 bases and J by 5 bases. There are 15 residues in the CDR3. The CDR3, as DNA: TGTGCCAGCAGCTCAGCGGGAGGGCCCCACAATGAGCAGTTCTTC. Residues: CASSSAGGPHNEQFF.

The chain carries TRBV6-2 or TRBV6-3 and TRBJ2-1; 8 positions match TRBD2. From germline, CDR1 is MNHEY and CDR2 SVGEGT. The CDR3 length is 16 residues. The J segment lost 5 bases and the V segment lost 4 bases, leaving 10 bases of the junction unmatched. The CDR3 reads CASSFPEGREDNEQFF. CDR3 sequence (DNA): TGTGCCAGCAGTTTCCCGGAGGGGCGGGAGGACAATGAGCAGTTCTTC.

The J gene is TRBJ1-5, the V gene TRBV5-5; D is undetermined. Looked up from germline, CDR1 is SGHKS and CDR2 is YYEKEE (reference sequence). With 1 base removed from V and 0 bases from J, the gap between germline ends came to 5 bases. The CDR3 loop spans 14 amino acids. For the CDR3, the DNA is TGTGCCAGCAGCTTGAGGTATAGCAATCAGCCCCAGCATTTT. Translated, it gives CASSLRYSNQPQHF.

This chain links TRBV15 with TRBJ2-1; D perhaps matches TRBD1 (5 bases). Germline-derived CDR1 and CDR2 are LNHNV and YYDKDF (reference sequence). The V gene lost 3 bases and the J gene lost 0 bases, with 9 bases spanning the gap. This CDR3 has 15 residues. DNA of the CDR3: TGTGCCACCAGCAGCCGGCAGGGCTCCTACAATGAGCAGTTCTTC. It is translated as CATSSRQGSYNEQFF.

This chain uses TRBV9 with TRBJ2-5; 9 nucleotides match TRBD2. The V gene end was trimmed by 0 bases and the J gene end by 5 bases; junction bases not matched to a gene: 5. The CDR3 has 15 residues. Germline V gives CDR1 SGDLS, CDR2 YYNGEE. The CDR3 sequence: CASSVGAGGFETQYF. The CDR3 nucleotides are TGTGCCAGCAGCGTAGGGGCGGGGGGGTTCGAGACCCAGTACTTC.

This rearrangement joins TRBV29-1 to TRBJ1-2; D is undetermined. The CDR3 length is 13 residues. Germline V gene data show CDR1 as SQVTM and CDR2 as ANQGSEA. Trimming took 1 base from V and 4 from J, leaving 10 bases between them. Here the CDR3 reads CSVEADSSYGYTF. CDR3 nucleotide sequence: TGCAGCGTTGAAGCTGACTCTAGCTATGGCTACACCTTC.